These 26 T cell receptor delta chains share one sample of origin, sequenced in a study of gamma-delta chains in newborns, infants, children. TCRdb repeated clone calling on the reads with CATT. The repertoire holds thousands of delta-chain clones, with 0.55% to 0.7% as singletons. The sample taken for sequencing was blood. These receptors were obtained from a child who was a newborn, infant or young child, either healthy, febrile or measles-vaccinated (not recorded which).

Of note for this clone: At residue 17, the DNA translation does not agree with TCRdb's protein; the protein displayed here is the one encoded by the DNA. The chain couples TRDV2 to TRDJ3, with 10 bases identical to TRDD3. This CDR3 is built from 20 residues. The germline CDR1 and CDR2 sequences are GEAIGNYY and EKD. This CDR3 reads CACDPVLGDGASWDTRRMFF. The CDR3 DNA follows: TGTGCCTGTGACCCTGTACTGGGGGATGGGGCCTCCTGGGACACCCGACGGATGTTTTTC.

To note about this clone: A much larger clone differs by one base, so this may be a read error. The J gene is TRDJ1, the V gene TRDV2; maybe TRDD3 (6 bases). CDR1 GEAIGNYY and CDR2 EKD come from the germline V gene. Trimming shortened V by 0 bases and J by 0 bases, and 10 bases separated the two germline ends. The CDR3 contains 15 residues. CDR3 region: CACDTWGQYTDKLIF. The CDR3 nucleotides read TGTGCCTGTGACACCTGGGGGCAGTACACCGATAAACTCATCTTT.

This clone was recorded a few times. The protein given by TCRdb reflects a much larger clone and differs at residue 8 from this DNA's translation, likely from a read error; the protein shown is the DNA's translation. The chain links TRDV2 to TRDJ3; D is possibly TRDD3 (5 bases). The CDR3 loop spans 14 amino acids. CDR1 is GEAIGNYY and CDR2 is EKD in the germline V gene. Trimming pared 1 base from V and 8 bases from J, leaving 8 bases between. The chain's CDR3 is CACDTVGYTRQMFF. CDR3 nucleotides: TGTGCCTGTGACACGGTGGGGTACACCCGACAGATGTTTTTC.

For this clone: The protein held in TCRdb is that of a much larger clone and does not match this DNA's translation at residue 2, likely because of a read error; the protein shown is translated from the DNA. The V and J genes are TRDV2 and TRDJ3; 8 positions match TRDD3. The CDR3 covers 19 residues. Germline-derived CDR1 and CDR2 are GEAIGNYY and EKD. As DNA, the CDR3 is TGTTCCTGTGACACGGCTGCGGGGATACATAGCTGGGACACCCGACAGATGTTTTTC. Translating gives CSCDTAAGIHSWDTRQMFF.

This clone is labeled as medium-sized. Different DNA sequences within this sample yield the same CDR3. Written as DNA, the CDR3 is TGTGCCTGTGACACCTGGGGGTCCAGCTCCTGGGACACCCGACAGATGTTTTTC. It specifies CACDTWGSSSWDTRQMFF. The rearrangement uses TRDV2 and TRDJ3; D may be TRDD3 (6 bases). Trimming took 0 bases from V and 0 from J, leaving 11 bases between them. This CDR3 is 18 amino acids long. Germline-derived CDR1 and CDR2 are GEAIGNYY and EKD.

About this clone: A read error may be the cause here, since a much bigger clone is one base away. The rearrangement uses TRDV1 and TRDJ1, with D hard to call. The CDR3 consists of 13 residues. V was clipped by 1 base and J by 7 bases, with 10 bases between them. In germline, CDR1 is TSWWSYY, CDR2 QGS. The CDR3 region is CALGEPVAGKLIF. The CDR3 nucleotides are TGTGCTCTTGGGGAACCTGTCGCCGGTAAACTCATCTTT.

As concerns this clone: TCRdb has a much larger clone's protein, which differs at residue 4 from the translation of this DNA, likely because of a read error; what is shown is the protein translated from the DNA. This chain connects TRDV2 to TRDJ3; 11 positions agree with TRDD3. The CDR3 extends over 18 amino acids. The V gene end was trimmed by 5 bases and the J gene end by 0 bases; junction bases not matched to a gene: 5. Germline CDR1 GEAIGNYY, CDR2 EKD. The CDR3 nucleotides are TGTGCCTGTGGCATACTGGGGGATAGCTCCTGGGACACCCGACAGATGTTTTTC. The encoded protein is CACGILGDSSWDTRQMFF.

This clone was observed a handful of times. A far larger clone is one nucleotide away, so this likely arose from a read error. The sample carries other DNA sequences with the same CDR3. The chain combines TRDV2 with TRDJ3, with D maybe TRDD3 (6 bases). The CDR3 contains 16 residues. Germline V gene lookup returns CDR1 GEAIGNYY and CDR2 EKD. In DNA form, the CDR3 reads TGTGCCTGTGACAGCTGGGGCAACTGGGACACCCGGCAGATGTTTTTC. Translation gives CACDSWGNWDTRQMFF.

In its sample, this clone was seen a few times. This DNA's translation and the protein TCRdb lists, from a much larger clone, do not match at residue 6, likely due to a read error; the protein shown is translated from the DNA. V gene TRDV2 combines with J gene TRDJ3; no definite D call. The length of the CDR3 is 16 residues. The germline gives CDR1 GEAIGNYY, CDR2 EKD. V lost 3 bases to trimming and J lost 0 bases, with 8 bases between them. DNA of the CDR3: TGTGCCTGTGACGGGTTACGCTCCTGGGACACCCGACAGATGTTTTTC. This sequence encodes CACDGLRSWDTRQMFF.

There are a few counts of this clone. TCRdb's listed protein matches a much larger clone and diverges from this DNA's translation at residue 10, likely through a read error; the protein shown comes from the DNA. The chain joins TRDV2 to TRDJ3; 10 nucleotides match TRDD3. CDR1 GEAIGNYY and CDR2 EKD come from the germline V gene. Losses at the gene ends were 4 bases for V and 1 base for J; bases not matched to a gene: 6. This CDR3 has 18 amino acids. The CDR3 loop reads CACEEVLGDSWDTRQMFF. CDR3 nucleotides: TGTGCCTGTGAAGAGGTACTGGGGGATTCCTGGGACACCCGACAGATGTTTTTC.

This clone has more than one count but fewer than ten. TCRdb attributes to this sequence the protein of a much larger clone, which differs from the DNA translation at residue 11; a read error is likely, and the protein displayed is translated from the DNA. The chain links TRDV2 to TRDJ3; tentative D call: TRDD3 (6 bases). Germline V gene lookup returns CDR1 GEAIGNYY and CDR2 EKD. V dropped 0 bases and J dropped 5 bases, with 16 bases sitting between them. The CDR3 sequence is 18 residues long. DNA for the CDR3: TGTGCCTGTGACACCGTGGGGATCGTGTCCGGGGACACCCGACAGATGTTTTTC. Translating gives CACDTVGIVSGDTRQMFF.

Regarding this clone: A far larger clone lies a single base away; this is likely a read error. The V and J genes are TRDV2 and TRDJ3, with 9 bases fitting TRDD3. Germline loops: CDR1 GEAIGNYY, CDR2 EKD. This CDR3 is 17 amino acids long. The CDR3 loop reads CACDTWGINWDARQMFF. The CDR3 region has the DNA TGTGCCTGTGACACCTGGGGGATAAACTGGGACGCCCGACAGATGTTTTTC.

Note on this clone: This DNA translates differently at residue 12 from the TCRdb protein, which is that of a much larger clone; a read error is likely, and the protein shown is the DNA's own translation. The V call is TRDV2, the J call TRDJ3, with 8 bases aligning to TRDD3. The CDR3 consists of 20 residues. Germline values: CDR1 GEAIGNYY, CDR2 EKD. The trim removed 0 bases at V and 2 bases at J, leaving 11 bases unmatched. CDR3 bases: TGTGCCTGTGACACCGTTATGGGGGATCCGAAACCCTGGGACACCCGACAGATGTTTTTC. Translation: CACDTVMGDPKPWDTRQMFF.

As to this clone: The protein in this entry is translated from the DNA; at residue 5 it differs from the protein listed in TCRdb. The sample has other DNA sequences that encode this CDR3 too. The chain links TRDV2 to TRDJ3; 11 positions match TRDD3. The CDR3 consists of 18 residues. Per germline, CDR1 GEAIGNYY and CDR2 EKD. V trimming: 3 bases; J trimming: 0 bases; junction bases outside the gene matches: 3. The CDR3 nucleotides read TGTGCCTGTGACGGACTGGGGGATAGCTCCTGGGACACCCGACAGATGTTTTTC. Translating it yields CACDGLGDSSWDTRQMFF.

There are a few counts of this clone. The protein listed by TCRdb differs at residue 17 from the translated DNA, so the DNA translation is shown. Within the sample, other DNA sequences also encode this same CDR3. V is TRDV2 and J is TRDJ3; 11 bases are shared with TRDD3. The CDR3 is made up of 19 amino acids. CDR1 GEAIGNYY and CDR2 EKD come from the germline V gene. The CDR3: CACDVLGDKSSWDTRQVFF. The CDR3 nucleotides are TGTGCCTGTGACGTACTGGGGGATAAAAGCTCCTGGGACACCCGACAGGTGTTTTTC.

Details on this clone: Translating this DNA gives a protein that differs at residue 18 from the TCRdb one, which belongs to a much larger clone; a read error is likely, and the protein shown is this translation. The genes are TRDV2 and TRDJ3; 13 bases are shared with TRDD3. Germline assignment: CDR1 GEAIGNYY and CDR2 EKD. This CDR3 comprises 20 residues. The CDR3 region has the DNA TGTGCCTGTGACACCGTACTGGGGGATACGAGCTCCTGGGACACCCGACAGGTGTTTTTC. Encoded protein: CACDTVLGDTSSWDTRQVFF.

This clone was seen more than once but under ten times. At one end the junction does not follow the germline gene, possibly because of a read error. Different DNA sequences within this sample yield the same CDR3. This sequence joins TRDV2 and TRDJ3; 9 positions agree with TRDD3. The CDR3 length is 18 residues. Germline-derived CDR1 and CDR2 are GEAIGNYY and EKD. CDR3 DNA: TGTGCCTGCGACACCGGGGGATACAGGTCCTGGGACACCCGGCAGATGTTTTTC. It codes for CACDTGGYRSWDTRQMFF.

In the case of this clone: Given a much more abundant clone one base away, this may be a read error. The gene calls are TRDV2 and TRDJ3, with 12 bases identical to TRDD3. The CDR3 has 19 residues. CDR1 is GEAIGNYY, CDR2 EKD, per germline. DNA of the CDR3: TGTGCCTGTGACGTACTGGGGGATACTAGCTCCTGGGGCACCCGACAGATGTTTTTC. Translation: CACDVLGDTSSWGTRQMFF.

This clone was seen a few times. The protein TCRdb lists belongs to a much larger clone and differs from this DNA's translation at residue 3, which points to a read error; the protein shown is made from the DNA. DNA of the CDR3: TGTGCCCGTGACACCGCGGATTACTGGGGGTTCCCCTCCTGGGACACCCGACAGATGTTTTTC. Its protein product is CARDTADYWGFPSWDTRQMFF. The chain is built from TRDV2 and TRDJ3; 8 bases map to TRDD3. Germline V gene data show CDR1 as GEAIGNYY and CDR2 as EKD. The CDR3 is made up of 21 amino acids.

In the case of this clone: A read error likely explains this, since a far larger clone differs by one base. Other DNA sequences in this sample translate to the same CDR3. V usage is TRDV2 and J usage is TRDJ3; 11 bases align to TRDD3. This CDR3 spans 18 amino acids. The V segment lost 7 bases and the J segment 0 bases; nucleotides outside the gene matches: 7. CDR1 and CDR2 (germline): GEAIGNYY, EKD. The CDR3 bases are TGTGCCTGCGACCTACTGGGGGATAGCTCCTGGGACACCCGACAGATGTTTTTC. Protein: CACDLLGDSSWDTRQMFF.

Ten or more counts support this clone. This may be a read error: a much more frequent sequence differs by one nucleotide. Other nucleotide sequences in the sample specify the same CDR3. The chain couples TRDV2 to TRDJ2, with TRDD3 matching 10 bases. Germline V gives CDR1 GEAIGNYY, CDR2 EKD. This CDR3 is 15 amino acids long. For the CDR3, the DNA is TGTGCCTGTGACATACTGGGGGATTTGACAGCACACCTCTTCTTT. This sequence encodes CACDILGDLTAHLFF.

Regarding this clone: This sequence is one base from a far larger clone and is likely a read error. The chain recombines TRDV2 with TRDJ3; the match to TRDD3 covers 13 bases. Germline V gene lookup returns CDR1 GEAIGNYY and CDR2 EKD. The CDR3 runs to 23 residues. CDR3 DNA sequence: TGTGCCTGTGACACCCCTACTGGGGGATACGCCAGCCCTAGCTCCTGGGACGCCCGACAGATGTTTTTC. This translates into CACDTPTGGYASPSSWDARQMFF.

This clone was detected ten times or more. With a far larger clone one base away, a read error is the likely cause. CDR3: CACDTLGDAAQLFF. CDR3 nucleotides: TGTGCCTGTGACACTCTGGGGGATGCAGCACAACTCTTCTTT. The chain combines TRDV2 with TRDJ2, with 9 bases matching TRDD3. The CDR3 runs to 14 residues. J lost 6 bases, V lost 1 base, and 2 bases had no gene match. CDR1 is GEAIGNYY, CDR2 EKD, per germline.

This chain joins TRDV2 and TRDJ1; D is possibly TRDD2 or TRDD3 (6 bases each). Germline CDR1 and CDR2: GEAIGNYY and EKD. Trimming pared 9 bases from V and 0 bases from J, leaving 25 bases between. The CDR3 is made up of 17 amino acids. DNA of the CDR3: TGTGCCCGCGACGGCCTTCCGGGGGACTTGTACACCGATAAACTCATCTTT. Protein: CARDGLPGDLYTDKLIF.

Notes on this clone: This likely reflects a read error, since a far larger clone is one base away. This specimen includes other DNA sequences encoding the same CDR3. J is TRDJ1 and V is TRDV2, with TRDD3 matching over 12 bases. Germline assignment: CDR1 GEAIGNYY and CDR2 EKD. The CDR3 is 17 residues long. The CDR3 DNA reads TGTGCCTGCGACATTCTTGTACTGGGGGATACCGGCGATAAACTCATCTTT. Protein product: CACDILVLGDTGDKLIF.

Note on this clone: The protein TCRdb lists belongs to a much larger clone and differs from this DNA's translation at residue 7, which points to a read error; the protein shown is made from the DNA. The J gene is TRDJ3, the V gene TRDV3; weak D call: TRDD3 (6 bases). Germline lookup yields CDR1 TVYSNPD and CDR2 GDNSRS (reference sequence). V lost 4 bases to trimming and J lost 0 bases, with 19 bases between them. The CDR3 is 18 amino acids. The CDR3, as DNA: TGTGCCTCACCGTACTGGGAGGCCCCCTCCTGGGACACCCGACAGATGTTTTTC. This encodes CASPYWEAPSWDTRQMFF.